A selection of T cell receptor beta chains follows, all from one sample in a study of shared clonotypes between healthy human individuals. Clones were sequenced by immunoSEQ multiplex PCR, and TCRdb holds only the in-frame ones, with some missing. The table has under 1,900,000 clones, approximately 98.5% seen once. Sample: naive CD4+ T cells sorted from blood. The receptors were sampled from a man aged 25 to 40 in good health. Each CDR3 is given with its conserved first and last residue.

j_gene,v_gene,CDR3aa
TRBJ2-5,TRBV7-9,CASSFELGTQYF
TRBJ2-5,TRBV5-6,CASSFIPGSLQETQYF
TRBJ1-2,TRBV19,CASTPPPTGTYGYTF
TRBJ1-5,TRBV30,CAWSGRGRQPQHF
TRBJ1-1,TRBV2,CASSEWAANTEAFF
TRBJ2-1,TRBV9,CASSVVFGTQFF
TRBJ2-1,TRBV28,CASSSMAGDHNEQFF
TRBJ2-7,TRBV5-1,CASSNLGLAYEQYF
TRBJ1-2,TRBV27,CASSLSSNYGYTF
TRBJ2-1,TRBV5-1,CASSLTGQVEQFF
TRBJ2-7,TRBV5-4,CASRKGTSGSYEQYF
TRBJ2-1,TRBV7-9,CASSEAAGTIQFF
TRBJ2-6,TRBV27,CASSSPSWGLAGTGANVLTF
TRBJ2-1,TRBV10-3,CASVGLAGGTPSYNEQFF
TRBJ2-1,TRBV19,CASSLPGTSGNYEQFF
TRBJ1-1,TRBV29-1,CSVPTGGNTEAFF
TRBJ1-4,TRBV6-5,CASSRTVGNEKLFF
TRBJ1-1,TRBV5-1,CASSVLGLGTEAFF
TRBJ2-1,TRBV27,CASAAPSGRSYNEQFF
TRBJ2-7,TRBV5-6,CASSRDRGRLSEQYF
TRBJ2-3,TRBV7-3,CASSFRQGPQDTQYF
TRBJ2-1,TRBV29-1,CSVEVFKRHSYNEQFF
TRBJ2-7,TRBV18,CASSPPGGEQYF
TRBJ2-2,TRBV28,CASSGGWNTGELFF
TRBJ1-3,TRBV28,CASSFFGSFTGNTIYF
TRBJ2-7,TRBV5-1,CASSVGPSSYEQYF
TRBJ2-7,TRBV14,CASSQFWVGLGRDEQYF
TRBJ2-1,TRBV4-3,CASSQGSSGGIGNEQFF
TRBJ2-6,TRBV5-4,CASSGQGPNVLTF
TRBJ2-1,TRBV5-1,CASSLGGLAGGRPDEQFF
TRBJ1-2,TRBV27,CASSLGVGYGYTF
TRBJ2-2,TRBV5-1,CASSLVAGEITGELFF
TRBJ2-1,TRBV28,CASSLRTGAYNEQFF
TRBJ1-1,TRBV5-4,CASSLTLNTEAFF
TRBJ2-5,TRBV5-4,CASSLATETQYF
TRBJ2-7,TRBV28,CASSRKDRTSSYEQYF
TRBJ1-5,TRBV5-6,CASSLQGGGNQPQHF
TRBJ2-1,TRBV15,CATSREPGTTENNEQFF
TRBJ2-7,TRBV2,CASSLRAVTVSYEQYF
TRBJ1-1,TRBV28,CASSLGRLVEAFF
TRBJ2-5,TRBV5-1,CASSFSGEETQYF
TRBJ2-3,TRBV19,CASSSLAGVGADTQYF